The next 20 T cell receptor beta chains were all read from a single sample in a study of T cells after yellow fever vaccination. In TCRdb, the 5' RACE reads were re-called with MiXCR into one record per CDR3 protein. This sample has some 200,000 distinct CDR3 sequences, with 11% found just once. The source was CD8+ T cells sorted from PBMCs, collected 15 days after the yellow fever booster vaccination. These receptors originate from a man aged 18 to 30 who received the YFV17D yellow fever vaccine.

This chain uses TRBV6-5 with TRBJ2-3, with TRBD1 matching over 7 bases. With V trimmed by 6 bases and J by 6 bases, 9 bases remained unmatched. Germline lookup yields CDR1 MNHEY and CDR2 SVGAGI. The CDR3 sequence is 14 residues long. CDR3 region: CASREFPDRDTQYF. CDR3 in DNA: TGTGCCAGCAGGGAATTTCCGGACAGGGATACGCAGTATTTT.

The sample holds a few counts of this clonotype. The rearrangement joins TRBV15 to TRBJ2-1; 10 bases line up with TRBD1. The CDR3 contains 15 residues. CDR1 is LNHNV, CDR2 YYDKDF, per germline (reference sequence). With 5 bases clipped from V and 9 bases from J, the junction kept 10 bases outside the gene matches. As DNA, the CDR3 is TGTGCCACCAGCGCCAGGGACAGGGGATCTGGTGAGCAGTTCTTC. It translates to CATSARDRGSGEQFF. Variable domain in full (rest from reference TRBV15 and TRBJ2-1): DAMVIQNPRYQVTQFGKPVTLSCSQTLNHNVMYWYQQKSSQAPKLLFHYYDKDFNNEADTPDNFQSRRPNTSFCFLDIRSPGLGDTAMYLCATSARDRGSGEQFFGPGTRLTVL.

The CDR3 DNA reads TGTGCCAGCAGCTCCCTGGGAGTCTCCTACGAGCAGTACTTC. It is translated as CASSSLGVSYEQYF. This rearrangement joins TRBV7-2 to TRBJ2-7; tentatively, D is TRBD2 (5 bases). CDR1 is SGHTA and CDR2 is FQGNSA in the germline V gene. CDR3 size: 14 residues. Trimming removed 4 bases at V and 0 bases at J, with 10 bases between.

This clonotype was seen repeatedly, ten times or more. The rearrangement links TRBV7-9 to TRBJ2-5; TRBD1 matches 8 bases. J was trimmed by 1 base and V by 5 bases; bases with no gene match: 3. The CDR3 extends over 14 amino acids. Germline V gives CDR1 SEHNR, CDR2 FQNEAQ (reference sequence). The CDR3 loop reads CASSPTGAQETQYF. The DNA of the CDR3 is TGTGCCAGCAGCCCGACAGGGGCCCAAGAGACCCAGTACTTC. Full variable domain (outside the CDR3, taken from reference TRBV7-9 and TRBJ2-5): DTGVSQNPRHKITKRGQNVTFRCDPISEHNRLYWYRQTLGQGPEFLTYFQNEAQLEKSRLLSDRFSAERPKGSFSTLEIQRTEQGDSAMYLCASSPTGAQETQYFGPGTRLLVL.

The CDR3 nucleotides read TGCGCCAGCAGCCGACCACTAGCGGGGGAGCAAGAGACCCAGTACTTC. Protein product: CASSRPLAGEQETQYF. The gene calls are TRBV4-1 and TRBJ2-5; 11 bases line up with TRBD2. The CDR3 loop spans 16 amino acids. The V gene's germline CDR1 is MGHRA and CDR2 YSYEKL. Unmatched junction bases numbered 6, after V lost 4 bases and J lost 2 bases.

This clonotype was recorded a few times. The V gene is TRBV5-6, the J gene TRBJ2-5, with 10 bases that match TRBD1. J gave up 7 bases and V 2 bases, and 8 bases lay outside the gene matches. This CDR3 comprises 15 residues. Germline values: CDR1 SGHDT, CDR2 YYEEEE. The CDR3 nucleotides read TGTGCCAGCAGCTTTGGACAGGGGGGTTTTGGGACCCAGTACTTC. Encoded protein: CASSFGQGGFGTQYF.

The V and J genes are TRBV7-2 and TRBJ2-3; 10 bases match TRBD2. Germline V lookup: CDR1 SGHTA, CDR2 FQGNSA. V trimming: 8 bases; J trimming: 5 bases; junction bases outside the gene matches: 7. This CDR3 has 14 residues. The CDR3, as DNA: TGTGCCAGCGAGCTAGCGGGGGCGAGAGATACGCAGTATTTT. The encoded protein is CASELAGARDTQYF.

This clonotype was recorded at least ten times. This chain joins TRBV5-1 and TRBJ2-1; the D gene could be TRBD1 or TRBD2 (5 bases each). The V end lost 6 bases, the J end lost 2 bases, and 15 bases lay between the germline ends. The CDR3 sequence is 15 residues long. Germline lookup yields CDR1 SGHRS and CDR2 YFSETQ. The CDR3 DNA follows: TGCGCCAGCACCGCTGATGGGGGAACCTACAATGAGCAGTTCTTC. Amino acids: CASTADGGTYNEQFF.

The gene calls are TRBV12-3 or TRBV12-4 and TRBJ1-2, with a possible D match to TRBD1 (6 bases). Trimming removed 5 bases from V and 5 bases from J, with 12 bases in between. The CDR3 covers 13 residues. The CDR3 DNA follows: TGTGCCAGCAGTCCAGGGGAGTGGTATGGCTACACCTTC. As protein: CASSPGEWYGYTF.

The chain recombines TRBV6-2 or TRBV6-3 with TRBJ1-5, with D unresolved. The ends were cut back, 0 bases at V and 3 bases at J, with 15 bases in the middle. Germline V gene sequence: CDR1 MNHEY, CDR2 SVGEGT. This CDR3 is 17 amino acids long. CDR3 amino acids: CASSYSIPRGNNQPQHF. The CDR3, as DNA: TGTGCCAGCAGTTACTCGATTCCGCGGGGTAACAATCAGCCCCAGCATTTT.

V and J are TRBV23-1 and TRBJ1-2; D possibly corresponds to TRBD1 (5 bases). TRBV23-1 is an ORF for which the function is uncertain. The germline V and J ends were trimmed by 4 bases and 7 bases, with 13 bases remaining between them. CDR3 length: 13 residues. The CDR3 nucleotides read TGCGCCAGCAGTCTTAGCAGGGATCCTGGCTACACCTTC. Its protein product is CASSLSRDPGYTF.

The chain employs TRBV27 and TRBJ1-2; D is ambiguous. The germline V and J ends were trimmed by 2 bases and 2 bases, with 9 bases remaining between them. The CDR3 length is 14 residues. Looked up from germline, CDR1 is MNHEY and CDR2 is SMNVEV (reference sequence). As DNA, the CDR3 is TGTGCCAGCAGTTTAGAGATCGGGAACTATGGCTACACCTTC. It yields the protein CASSLEIGNYGYTF.

This sequence joins TRBV6-2 or TRBV6-3 and TRBJ2-1, with D perhaps TRBD1 (6 bases). CDR3 size: 15 residues. With 6 bases removed from V and 12 bases from J, the gap between germline ends came to 24 bases. CDR1 is MNHEY, CDR2 SVGEGT, per germline. In nucleotides, the CDR3 is TGTGCCAGCAGACCTCAACCGGGACACCCTTCTGGGCAGTTCTTC. The encoded protein is CASRPQPGHPSGQFF.

CDR3 in amino acids: CASSHGLAGAHTNTGELFF. The CDR3 DNA follows: TGTGCCAGCAGTCACGGACTAGCGGGGGCCCACACGAACACCGGGGAGCTGTTTTTT. The J gene is TRBJ2-2, the V gene TRBV5-5, with TRBD2 matching 13 bases. The CDR3 sequence is 19 residues long. V lost 5 bases and J lost 0; bases outside the gene matches: 10. Germline loops: CDR1 SGHKS, CDR2 YYEKEE (reference sequence).

This clonotype was recorded a few times. The CDR3 spells CASCKSTGFTGELFF. In DNA form, the CDR3 reads TGTGCCAGCTGCAAAAGTACAGGGTTCACCGGGGAGCTGTTTTTT. This rearrangement joins TRBV5-6 to TRBJ2-2, with D possibly TRBD1 on 6 matching bases. CDR1 and CDR2 from the germline V gene are SGHDT and YYEEEE. V was shortened by 7 bases and J by 4 bases, with 17 bases between the two germline ends. This CDR3 is 15 amino acids long.

This clonotype was counted many times. This chain links TRBV7-9 with TRBJ2-5; maybe TRBD1 (6 bases). Germline V CDR1 and CDR2: SEHNR, FQNEAQ (reference sequence). Trimming stripped 0 bases from V and 1 base from J, with 12 bases between. The CDR3 has 16 amino acids. For the CDR3, the DNA is TGTGCCAGCAGCTTAGCGGGGGCCATCCTCCAAGAGACCCAGTACTTC. Protein sequence: CASSLAGAILQETQYF.

The J gene is TRBJ2-7, the V gene TRBV7-9; TRBD1 agrees at 10 bases. The CDR3 extends over 17 amino acids. Germline assignment: CDR1 SEHNR and CDR2 FQNEAQ (reference sequence). The V gene end was trimmed by 3 bases and the J gene end by 0 bases; junction bases not matched to a gene: 8. The CDR3 nucleotides read TGTGCCAGCAGCTTCCCTGATAGGGACAGGGGCTCCTACGAGCAGTACTTC. Amino acids: CASSFPDRDRGSYEQYF.

This clonotype was recorded a few times. The V gene is TRBV4-2, the J gene TRBJ2-3, with 9 nucleotides matching TRBD2. The V and J ends lost 1 base and 3 bases, in that order; junction bases with no gene match: 5. CDR1 LGHNA and CDR2 YNFKEQ come from the germline V gene. CDR3 length: 16 residues. Here the CDR3 reads CASSQVAGGATDTQYF. CDR3 nucleotides: TGTGCCAGCAGCCAAGTGGCGGGGGGGGCAACAGATACGCAGTATTTT.

This clonotype was counted at least ten times. This chain joins TRBV4-2 and TRBJ1-5; 9 bases agree with TRBD1. The CDR3 spans 16 residues. Trimming cost V 3 bases and J 2 bases; bases outside gene matches: 5. Germline V gives CDR1 LGHNA, CDR2 YNFKEQ. CDR3 in amino acids: CASSQDRGTGNQPQHF. The CDR3 DNA reads TGTGCCAGCAGCCAGGACAGGGGTACGGGCAATCAGCCCCAGCATTTT.

The V gene is TRBV7-2, the J gene TRBJ1-2, with a tentative D call TRBD1 (5 bases). Deletions cut 1 base from V and 4 bases from J, with 16 bases between. CDR1 is SGHTA and CDR2 is FQGNSA in the germline V gene. This CDR3 contains 16 residues. CDR3 sequence (DNA): TGTGCCAGCAGCTTAGATGTGGGGGGGGTAACCTATGGCTACACCTTC. It translates to CASSLDVGGVTYGYTF.